The clone carrying this T cell receptor (beta chain) has at least ten counts. What it binds is not known. TCR beta VDJ combinations and CDR3 sequences were profiled from genomic DNA. TCRdb re-called the reads with MiXCR, one entry per CDR3 protein. This table holds around 200,000 distinct CDR3 sequences, about half found once. The entry originates in a study of CD8+CD57+ T cells in acquired aplastic anemia. Study at large: The study obtained an average of approximately 3 ug of DNA from sorted CD4+ and CD8+ cells.

All sequencing subjects had displayed CD8+CD57+ cell expansion on flow cytometry. Study outcomes and limitations: Roughly 30 sequences, all CD8+ CDR3, were shared between patients and controls. Patients did not significantly differ from controls in CD8+ Simpson's diversity.

After removal of 3 bases from V and 2 bases from J, the junction contained 11 bases not matched to a gene. The V gene's germline CDR1 is SGHTA and CDR2 FQGNSA. The CDR3 length is 17 residues. The chain joins TRBV7-2 to TRBJ2-3; TRBD1 aligns across 7 bases. This clonotype originated in a human donor with aplastic anemia. The sequenced sample was sorted CD4+, CD8+, or CD8+CD57+ T cells (not recorded which) from PBMCs. CDR3 DNA sequence: TGTGCCAGCAGCTTCCCGAAAAAGGGGGCCCTCACAGATACGCAGTATTTT. It is translated as CASSFPKKGALTDTQYF. The entire variable domain, with the rest obtained from reference TRBV7-2 and TRBJ2-3, is as follows: GAGVSQSPSNKVTEKGKDVELRCDPISGHTALYWYRQSLGQGLEFLIYFQGNSAPDKSGLPSDRFSAERTGGSVSTLTIQRTQQEDSAVYLCASSFPKKGALTDTQYFGPGTRLTVL.